The text below deals with one TCR beta chain. The sample originates from a study of T cell changes during pregnancy in multiple sclerosis. The assay was immunoSEQ multiplex PCR, and TCRdb's table has in-frame clones only and misses some. This table holds around 69,000 clones, around 94% found once. V lost 2 bases to trimming and J lost 6 bases, with 14 bases between them. The CDR3 totals 13 residues. Germline CDR1 reads SQVTM; CDR2 reads ANQGSEA. The V and J genes are TRBV29-1 and TRBJ2-7; D uncertain. This clonotype was obtained from a female donor in good health, enrolled as a control in a pregnancy study. Material: peripheral blood, obtained in the third trimester of pregnancy. CDR3: CSVELVRRREQYF. CDR3 sequence (DNA): TGCAGCGTTGAACTTGTTCGGAGACGCGAGCAGTACTTC.